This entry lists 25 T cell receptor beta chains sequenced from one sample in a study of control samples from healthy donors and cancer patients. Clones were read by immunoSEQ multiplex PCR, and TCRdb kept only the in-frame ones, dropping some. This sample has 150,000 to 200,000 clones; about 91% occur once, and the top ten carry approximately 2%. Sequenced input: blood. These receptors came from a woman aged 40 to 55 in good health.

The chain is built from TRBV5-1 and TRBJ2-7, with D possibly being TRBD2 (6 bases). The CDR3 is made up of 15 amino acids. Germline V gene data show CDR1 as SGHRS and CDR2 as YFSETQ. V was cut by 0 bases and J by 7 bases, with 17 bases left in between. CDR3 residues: CASSLVGPGAGEQYF. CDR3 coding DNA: TGCGCCAGCAGCTTGGTTGGGCCCGGGGCGGGGGAGCAGTACTTC.

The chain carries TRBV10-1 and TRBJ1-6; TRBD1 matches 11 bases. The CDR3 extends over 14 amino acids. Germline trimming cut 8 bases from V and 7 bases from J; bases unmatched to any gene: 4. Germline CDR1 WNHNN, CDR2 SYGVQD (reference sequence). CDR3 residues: CASSGQGGNSPLHF. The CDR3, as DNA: TGCGCCAGCTCGGGACAGGGGGGGAATTCACCCCTCCACTTT.

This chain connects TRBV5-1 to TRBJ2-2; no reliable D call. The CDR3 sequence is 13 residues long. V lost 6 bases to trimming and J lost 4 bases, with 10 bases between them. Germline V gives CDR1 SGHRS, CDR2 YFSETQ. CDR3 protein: CASTVSGTGELFF. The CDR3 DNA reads TGCGCCAGCACCGTAAGTGGCACCGGGGAGCTGTTTTTT.

In nucleotides, the CDR3 is TGTGCCAGCAGCTTGGGGCAGAATAATGAAAAACTGTTTTTT. Protein product: CASSLGQNNEKLFF. The chain couples TRBV5-5 to TRBJ1-4, with D unclear. CDR3 size: 14 residues. Germline CDR1 and CDR2: SGHKS and YYEKEE (reference sequence). V lost 0 bases and J lost 4, with 7 bases in between.

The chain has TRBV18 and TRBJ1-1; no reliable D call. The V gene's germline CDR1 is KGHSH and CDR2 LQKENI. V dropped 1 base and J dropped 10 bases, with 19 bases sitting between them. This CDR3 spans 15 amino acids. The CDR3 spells CASSPRASVTDGAFF. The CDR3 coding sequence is TGTGCCAGCTCACCACGGGCGTCGGTGACCGATGGAGCTTTCTTT.

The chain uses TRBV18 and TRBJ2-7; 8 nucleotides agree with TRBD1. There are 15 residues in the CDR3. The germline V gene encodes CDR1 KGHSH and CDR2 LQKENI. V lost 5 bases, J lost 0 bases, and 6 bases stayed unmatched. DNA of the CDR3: TGTGCCAGCTCAAGACAGGGGACCAACTCCTACGAGCAGTACTTC. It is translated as CASSRQGTNSYEQYF.

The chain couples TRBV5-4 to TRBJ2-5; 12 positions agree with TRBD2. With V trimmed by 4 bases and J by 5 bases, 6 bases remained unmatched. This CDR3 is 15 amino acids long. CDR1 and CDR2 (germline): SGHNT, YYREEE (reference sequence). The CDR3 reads CASSLGLAGRETQYF. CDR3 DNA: TGTGCCAGCAGCCTTGGACTAGCGGGGCGGGAGACCCAGTACTTC.

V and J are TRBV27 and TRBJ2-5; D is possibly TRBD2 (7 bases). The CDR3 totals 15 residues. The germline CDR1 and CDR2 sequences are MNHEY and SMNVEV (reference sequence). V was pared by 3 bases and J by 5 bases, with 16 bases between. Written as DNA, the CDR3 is TGTGCCAGCAGTTTGGACGGGGGGCTCGGGGAGACCCAGTACTTC. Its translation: CASSLDGGLGETQYF.

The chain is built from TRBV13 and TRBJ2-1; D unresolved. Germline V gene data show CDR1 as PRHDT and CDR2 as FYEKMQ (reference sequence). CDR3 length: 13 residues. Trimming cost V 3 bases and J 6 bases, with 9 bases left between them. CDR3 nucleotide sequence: TGTGCCAGCAGCTTGGCATCGCTCAATGAGCAGTTCTTC. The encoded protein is CASSLASLNEQFF.

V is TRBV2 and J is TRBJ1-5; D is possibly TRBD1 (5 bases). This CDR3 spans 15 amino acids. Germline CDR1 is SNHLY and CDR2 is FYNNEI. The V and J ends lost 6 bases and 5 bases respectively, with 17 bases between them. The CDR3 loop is CASSPWGLNDQPQHF. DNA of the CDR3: TGTGCCAGCAGCCCCTGGGGACTGAATGATCAGCCCCAGCATTTT.

For the CDR3, the DNA is TGTGCCAGTAGTACCAGGGGAGGGATTGATGGCTACACCTTC. It codes for CASSTRGGIDGYTF. The rearrangement links TRBV19 to TRBJ1-2, with D possibly matching TRBD1 (6 bases). The CDR3 loop spans 14 amino acids. Germline lookup yields CDR1 LNHDA and CDR2 SQIVND (reference sequence). Trimming cost V 4 bases and J 6 bases, with 15 bases left between them.

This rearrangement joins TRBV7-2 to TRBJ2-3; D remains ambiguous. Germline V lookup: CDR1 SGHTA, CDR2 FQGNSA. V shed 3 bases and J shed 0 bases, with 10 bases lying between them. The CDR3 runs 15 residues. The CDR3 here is CASSLRSPSTDTQYF. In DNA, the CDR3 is TGTGCCAGCAGCTTGCGATCCCCTAGCACAGATACGCAGTATTTT.

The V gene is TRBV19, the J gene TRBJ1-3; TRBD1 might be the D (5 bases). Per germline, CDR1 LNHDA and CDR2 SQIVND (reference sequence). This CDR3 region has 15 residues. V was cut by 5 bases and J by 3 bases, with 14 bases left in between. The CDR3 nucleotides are TGTGCCAGTAGTCCCGACAGTCTCCGTGGAAACACCATATATTTT. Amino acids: CASSPDSLRGNTIYF.

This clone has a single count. This chain's CDR3 is CAISDRGYEQYF. In nucleotides, the CDR3 is TGTGCCATCAGCGACAGGGGGTACGAGCAGTACTTC. The chain links TRBV10-3 to TRBJ2-7; 9 bases agree with TRBD1. CDR1 ENHRY and CDR2 SYGVKD come from the germline V gene. Trimming at V came to 6 bases and at J to 4 bases, leaving 1 base not matched to a gene. CDR3 length equals 12 residues.

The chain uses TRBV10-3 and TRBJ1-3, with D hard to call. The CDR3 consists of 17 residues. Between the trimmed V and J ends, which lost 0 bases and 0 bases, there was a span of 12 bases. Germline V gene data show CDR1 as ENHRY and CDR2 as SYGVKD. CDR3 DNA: TGTGCCATCAGTGAGTCTCCCGGGAGGAGCTCTGGAAACACCATATATTTT. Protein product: CAISESPGRSSGNTIYF.

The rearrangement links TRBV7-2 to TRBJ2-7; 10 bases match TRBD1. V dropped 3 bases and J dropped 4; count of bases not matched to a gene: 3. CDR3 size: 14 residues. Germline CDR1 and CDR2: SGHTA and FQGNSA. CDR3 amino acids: CASSLTGGQYEQYF. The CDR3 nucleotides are TGTGCCAGCAGCTTGACAGGGGGCCAATACGAGCAGTACTTC.

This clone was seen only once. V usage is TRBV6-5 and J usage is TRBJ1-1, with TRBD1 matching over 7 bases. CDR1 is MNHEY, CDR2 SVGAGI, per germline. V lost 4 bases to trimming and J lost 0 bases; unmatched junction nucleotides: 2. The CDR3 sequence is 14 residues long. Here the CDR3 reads CASSLQGMNTEAFF. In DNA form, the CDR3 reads TGTGCCAGCAGTTTACAGGGGATGAACACTGAAGCTTTCTTT.

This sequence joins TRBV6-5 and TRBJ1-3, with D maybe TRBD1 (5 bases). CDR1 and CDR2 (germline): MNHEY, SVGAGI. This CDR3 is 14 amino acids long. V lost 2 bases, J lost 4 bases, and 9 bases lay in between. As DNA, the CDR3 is TGTGCCAGCAGTTACGGGACGGAAGGAAACACCATATATTTT. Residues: CASSYGTEGNTIYF.

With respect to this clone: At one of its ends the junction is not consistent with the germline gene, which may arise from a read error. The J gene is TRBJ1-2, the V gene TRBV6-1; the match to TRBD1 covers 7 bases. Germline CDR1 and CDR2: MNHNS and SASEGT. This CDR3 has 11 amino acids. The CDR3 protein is CASSEAQGLVF. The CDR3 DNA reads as TGTGCCAGCAGTGAAGCACAGGGGCTTGTCTTC.

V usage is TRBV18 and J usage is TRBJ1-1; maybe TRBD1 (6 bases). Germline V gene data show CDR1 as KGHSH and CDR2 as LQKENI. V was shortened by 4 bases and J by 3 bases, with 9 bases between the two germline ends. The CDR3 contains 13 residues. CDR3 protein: CASSLQGDTEAFF. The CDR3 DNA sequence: TGTGCCAGCTCACTACAGGGAGACACTGAAGCTTTCTTT.

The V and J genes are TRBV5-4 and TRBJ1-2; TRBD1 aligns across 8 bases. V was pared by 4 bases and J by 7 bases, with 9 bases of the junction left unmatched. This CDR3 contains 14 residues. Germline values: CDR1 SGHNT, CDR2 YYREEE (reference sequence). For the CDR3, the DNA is TGTGCCAGCAGCGCTATGCAGGGGGCGCGTGGCTACACCTTC. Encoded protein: CASSAMQGARGYTF.

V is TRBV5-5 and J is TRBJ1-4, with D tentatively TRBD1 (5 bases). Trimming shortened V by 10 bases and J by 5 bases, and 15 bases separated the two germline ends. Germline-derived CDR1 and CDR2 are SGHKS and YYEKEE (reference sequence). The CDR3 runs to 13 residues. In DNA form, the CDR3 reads TGTGCCGGGGCCGGAGCTGTAAATGAAAAACTGTTTTTT. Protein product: CAGAGAVNEKLFF. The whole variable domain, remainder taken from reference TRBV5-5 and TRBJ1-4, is DAGVTQSPTHLIKTRGQQVTLRCSPISGHKSVSWYQQVLGQGPQFIFQYYEKEERGRGNFPDRFSARQFPNYSSELNVNALLLGDSALYLCAGAGAVNEKLFFGSGTQLSVL.

This CDR3 reads CASSKNGTRGSTEAFF. In DNA, the CDR3 is TGTGCCAGCAGCAAAAATGGAACGAGGGGCTCCACTGAAGCTTTCTTT. The J gene is TRBJ1-1, the V gene TRBV21-1. TRBV21-1 is a recognized pseudogene. The CDR3 extends over 16 amino acids.

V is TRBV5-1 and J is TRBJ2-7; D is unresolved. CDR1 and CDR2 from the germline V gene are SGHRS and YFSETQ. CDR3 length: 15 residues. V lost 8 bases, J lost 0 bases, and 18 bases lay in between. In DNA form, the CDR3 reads TGCGCCAGACCCCCGGATGAACACCTCTCCTACGAGCAGTACTTC. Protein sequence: CARPPDEHLSYEQYF.

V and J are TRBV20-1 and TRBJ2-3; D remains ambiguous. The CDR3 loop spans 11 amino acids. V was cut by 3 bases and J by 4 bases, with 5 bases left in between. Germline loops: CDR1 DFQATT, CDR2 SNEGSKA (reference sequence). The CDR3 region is CSARASDTQYF. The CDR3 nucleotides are TGCAGTGCTAGGGCGTCAGATACGCAGTATTTT.